This passage covers 22 T cell receptor beta chains from one sample sequenced in a study of T cell changes during pregnancy in multiple sclerosis. Produced via immunoSEQ multiplex PCR; TCRdb's table is partial and in-frame only. The table includes around 80,000 clones, just over 90% detected once. The specimen was peripheral blood, collected before pregnancy. The receptor source for this set is a female donor with multiple sclerosis, enrolled in a pregnancy study.

This clone was counted once. The chain carries TRBV13 and TRBJ2-3, with TRBD1 matching 7 bases. The CDR3 is 19 residues long. Germline CDR1 reads PRHDT; CDR2 reads FYEKMQ (reference sequence). V lost 3 bases and J lost 0; bases outside the gene matches: 15. The CDR3 sequence is CASSFQQGSLVSSTDTQYF. The CDR3, as DNA: TGTGCCAGCAGCTTCCAACAGGGGTCTCTTGTCTCTAGCACAGATACGCAGTATTTT.

J is TRBJ2-1 and V is TRBV25-1, with D uncertain. Germline loops: CDR1 MGHDK, CDR2 SYGVNS. Trimming left V 5 bases short and J 9 bases short, with 14 bases between. CDR3 length: 13 residues. The CDR3 reads CASSKFPLSEQFF. CDR3 in DNA: TGTGCCAGCAGTAAGTTCCCATTGAGTGAGCAGTTCTTC.

With regard to this clone: A read error may account for a junction end that differs from germline. The chain links TRBV29-1 to TRBJ2-5; tentative D call: TRBD2 (5 bases). The CDR3 has 13 amino acids. Germline V gene sequence: CDR1 SQVTM, CDR2 ANQGSEA. The chain's CDR3 is CSGELVTREAQYF. The CDR3 nucleotides read TGCAGCGGGGAACTAGTAACAAGAGAGGCCCAGTACTTC.

The CDR3 nucleotides are TGTGCCAGCAGCCAAGAGGCCCTACAGTCCTTGAACACTGAAGCTTTCTTT. Its translation: CASSQEALQSLNTEAFF. The J gene is TRBJ1-1, the V gene TRBV4-2; no definite D call. Germline V gene data show CDR1 as LGHNA and CDR2 as YNFKEQ. Trimming shortened V by 0 bases and J by 0 bases, and 14 bases separated the two germline ends. The CDR3 spans 17 residues.

The chain links TRBV15 to TRBJ2-3; no firm D call. CDR3 length: 17 amino acids. V gave up 0 bases and J gave up 2 bases, with 15 bases separating them. Germline-derived CDR1 and CDR2 are LNHNV and YYDKDF (reference sequence). The CDR3 DNA is TGTGCCACCAGCAGAGATTATGGCTCAACCAACACAGATACGCAGTATTTT. Protein sequence: CATSRDYGSTNTDTQYF.

This chain joins TRBV2 and TRBJ1-5; 7 bases align to TRBD1. J gave up 0 bases and V 4 bases, and 6 bases lay outside the gene matches. The CDR3 totals 16 residues. Germline lookup yields CDR1 SNHLY and CDR2 FYNNEI. CDR3 amino acids: CASSGPGTVSNQPQHF. The DNA of the CDR3 is TGTGCCAGCAGTGGTCCCGGGACAGTTAGCAATCAGCCCCAGCATTTT.

The rearrangement links TRBV7-9 to TRBJ2-2; 10 nucleotides agree with TRBD1. Looked up from germline, CDR1 is SEHNR and CDR2 is FQNEAQ (reference sequence). After removal of 1 base from V and 3 bases from J, the junction contained 5 bases not matched to a gene. CDR3 size: 17 residues. CDR3 in DNA: TGTGCCAGCAGCTTAGACGGGACAGGGGTTCACACCGGGGAGCTGTTTTTT. This codes for CASSLDGTGVHTGELFF.

The gene calls are TRBV4-1 and TRBJ1-2, with D perhaps TRBD1 (5 bases). V was cut by 2 bases and J by 4 bases, with 14 bases left in between. The CDR3 length is 15 residues. The germline V gene encodes CDR1 MGHRA and CDR2 YSYEKL. The CDR3 region has the DNA TGCGCCAGCAGCCAATGGGCGGGGCAGGGCTATGGCTACACCTTC. It translates to CASSQWAGQGYGYTF.

This clone showed up just once. The CDR3: CASSHSTVNTEAFF. The CDR3 DNA follows: TGTGCCAGTAGCCATTCGACAGTAAACACTGAAGCTTTCTTT. This rearrangement joins TRBV19 to TRBJ1-1; D might be TRBD1 (5 bases). Trimming pared 6 bases from V and 2 bases from J, leaving 13 bases between. The CDR3 totals 14 residues. Germline V lookup: CDR1 LNHDA, CDR2 SQIVND (reference sequence).

The chain has TRBV5-1 and TRBJ2-3; TRBD1 agrees at 11 bases. The CDR3 is 16 residues long. With 4 bases clipped from V and 5 bases from J, the junction kept 9 bases outside the gene matches. Germline V CDR1 and CDR2: SGHRS, YFSETQ. The CDR3: CASSARDRGIIDTQYF. In DNA, the CDR3 is TGCGCCAGCAGCGCCCGGGACAGGGGGATCATAGATACGCAGTATTTT.

The chain links TRBV5-5 to TRBJ1-5; D not certain. V was shortened by 4 bases and J by 5 bases, with 7 bases between the two germline ends. The CDR3 spans 12 residues. The germline V gene encodes CDR1 SGHKS and CDR2 YYEKEE (reference sequence). DNA of the CDR3: TGTGCCAGCAGCCCCACGGATCAGCCCCAGCATTTT. Residues: CASSPTDQPQHF.

V is TRBV18 and J is TRBJ2-5, with D maybe TRBD1 (5 bases). Per germline, CDR1 KGHSH and CDR2 LQKENI. CDR3 length equals 14 residues. Deletions cut 2 bases from V and 2 bases from J, with 9 bases between. CDR3 region: CASSPGARQETQYF. Here the CDR3 DNA reads TGTGCCAGCTCACCAGGGGCCAGACAAGAGACCCAGTACTTC.

The V gene is TRBV6-1, the J gene TRBJ2-1; 8 bases match TRBD2. V gave up 4 bases and J gave up 4 bases; unmatched junction bases: 6. The CDR3 sequence is 15 residues long. Germline V gene lookup returns CDR1 MNHNS and CDR2 SASEGT. The DNA for the CDR3 is TGTGCCAGCAGTGGCGGGGGGATAAATTACAATGAGCAGTTCTTC. It specifies CASSGGGINYNEQFF.

The chain uses TRBV12-1 and TRBJ2-1; TRBD2, the D gene given by the table, was not confirmed from the DNA. TRBV12-1 constitutes a pseudogene. This CDR3 region has 15 residues. The CDR3 spells CASSFGLAGNNEQFF. In DNA form, the CDR3 reads TGTGCCAGCAGCTTTGGACTAGCGGGGAACAATGAGCAGTTCTTC.

This chain joins TRBV5-4 and TRBJ1-6, with TRBD1 as a possible D gene (5 bases). The V gene lost 2 bases and the J gene lost 10 bases, with 13 bases spanning the gap. CDR1 and CDR2 (germline): SGHNT, YYREEE (reference sequence). The length of the CDR3 is 14 residues. The DNA of the CDR3 is TGTGCCAGCAGCTTTTGGGGCAATCGCTCACCCCTCCACTTT. As protein: CASSFWGNRSPLHF.

This chain joins TRBV7-2 and TRBJ2-1, with D perhaps TRBD2 (6 bases). Trimming stripped 0 bases from V and 3 bases from J, with 6 bases between. Germline CDR1 is SGHTA and CDR2 is FQGNSA. This CDR3 spans 14 amino acids. Here the CDR3 DNA reads TGTGCCAGCAGCTTAGCGGGGGGCTACAATGAGCAGTTCTTC. Its translation: CASSLAGGYNEQFF.

The chain links TRBV4-2 to TRBJ1-3, with D possibly TRBD1 on 6 matching bases. CDR1 LGHNA and CDR2 YNFKEQ come from the germline V gene. The CDR3 is made up of 16 amino acids. Trimming removed 0 bases at V and 2 bases at J, with 11 bases between. The CDR3 loop reads CASSQDRGGTGNTIYF. CDR3 coding DNA: TGTGCCAGCAGCCAAGATCGAGGGGGAACTGGAAACACCATATATTTT.

The chain is built from TRBV5-1 and TRBJ2-3, with 9 bases matching TRBD2. The V gene's germline CDR1 is SGHRS and CDR2 YFSETQ. The V and J ends lost 1 base and 2 bases, in that order; junction bases with no gene match: 2. The CDR3 is made up of 15 amino acids. This CDR3 reads CASSLSGGYTDTQYF. CDR3 nucleotide sequence: TGCGCCAGCAGCTTGAGCGGGGGGTACACAGATACGCAGTATTTT.

The chain couples TRBV16 to TRBJ1-1; a weak D match, TRBD1 (6 bases). This CDR3 has 13 residues. The germline gives CDR1 KGHSY, CDR2 FQNENV. Trimming shortened V by 3 bases and J by 2 bases, and 7 bases separated the two germline ends. The CDR3 DNA follows: TGTGCCAGCAGCCATGGGACAAACACTGAAGCTTTCTTT. Amino acids: CASSHGTNTEAFF.

This chain joins TRBV2 and TRBJ2-5; D is unclear. The CDR3 contains 12 residues. Germline V CDR1 and CDR2: SNHLY, FYNNEI. Trimming removed 2 bases at V and 3 bases at J, with 4 bases between. The CDR3 spells CASSEHKETQYF. The CDR3 region has the DNA TGTGCCAGCAGTGAACACAAAGAGACCCAGTACTTC.

This clone turned up a few times. The V gene is TRBV4-1, the J gene TRBJ1-1; D gene unclear. Per the germline V gene, CDR1 is MGHRA and CDR2 is YSYEKL. The CDR3 extends over 16 amino acids. With 1 base removed from V and 0 bases from J, the gap between germline ends came to 12 bases. The CDR3 region is CASSQGRGGMNTEAFF. The CDR3 DNA reads as TGCGCCAGCAGCCAAGGGCGGGGAGGGATGAACACTGAAGCTTTCTTT.

The chain uses TRBV13 and TRBJ1-4; D is possibly TRBD1 (5 bases). This CDR3 has 14 amino acids. V shed 2 bases and J shed 8 bases, with 12 bases lying between them. CDR1 is PRHDT, CDR2 FYEKMQ, per germline (reference sequence). DNA of the CDR3: TGTGCCAGCAGCTTATGGGGGGTAGAGGAAAAACTGTTTTTT. Translating it yields CASSLWGVEEKLFF.